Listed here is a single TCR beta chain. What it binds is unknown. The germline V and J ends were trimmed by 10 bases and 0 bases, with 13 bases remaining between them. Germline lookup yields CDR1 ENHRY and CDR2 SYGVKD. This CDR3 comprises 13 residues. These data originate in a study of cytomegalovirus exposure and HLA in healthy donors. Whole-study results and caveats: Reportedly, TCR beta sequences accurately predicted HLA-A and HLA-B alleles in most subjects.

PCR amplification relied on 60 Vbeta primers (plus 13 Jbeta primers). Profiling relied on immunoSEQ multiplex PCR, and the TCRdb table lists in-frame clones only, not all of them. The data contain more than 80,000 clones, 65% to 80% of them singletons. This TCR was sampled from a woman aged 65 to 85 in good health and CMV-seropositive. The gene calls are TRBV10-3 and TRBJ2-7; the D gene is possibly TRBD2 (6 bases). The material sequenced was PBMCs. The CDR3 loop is CATGDSRSYEQYF. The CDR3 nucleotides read TGTGCCACCGGGGACTCACGCTCCTACGAGCAGTACTTC.